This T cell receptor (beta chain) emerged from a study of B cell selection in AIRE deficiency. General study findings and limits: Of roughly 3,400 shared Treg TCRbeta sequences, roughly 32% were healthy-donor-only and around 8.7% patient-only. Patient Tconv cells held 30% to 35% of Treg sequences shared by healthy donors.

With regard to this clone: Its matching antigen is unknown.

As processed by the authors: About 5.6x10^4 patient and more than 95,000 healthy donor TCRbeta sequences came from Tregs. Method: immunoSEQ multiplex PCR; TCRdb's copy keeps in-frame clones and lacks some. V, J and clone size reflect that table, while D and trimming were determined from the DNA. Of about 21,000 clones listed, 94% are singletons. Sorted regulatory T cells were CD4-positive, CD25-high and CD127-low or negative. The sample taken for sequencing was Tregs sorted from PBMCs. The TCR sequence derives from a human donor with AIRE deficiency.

The CDR3 DNA follows: TGTGCCAGCAGCCGGGGGGGCACTGAAGCTTTCTTT. It codes for CASSRGGTEAFF. The chain joins TRBV6-1 to TRBJ1-1, with TRBD1 as a possible D gene (5 bases). Germline CDR1 MNHNS, CDR2 SASEGT. The CDR3 consists of 12 residues. Trimming took off 6 bases at V and 4 bases at J, with 9 bases between the two ends.